This T cell receptor (beta chain) was identified during a study of early T cells in non-severe SARS-CoV-2 infection. The study, taken as a whole, reports: Anti-spike CD8 responses were favored in VDJdb matching, and private and CD4 specificities were missed.

Germline values: CDR1 SNHLY, CDR2 FYNNEI. V gave up 6 bases and J gave up 7 bases, with 6 bases separating them. The CDR3 is made up of 10 amino acids. Tagging with unique molecular identifiers was applied to individual cDNA molecules. TCRdb re-called the 5' RACE reads through MiXCR, storing one row per CDR3 protein. In the table there are about 57,000 distinct CDR3 sequences, over 10% of which are singletons. Details on this clonotype: Its target is not known.

The sequencing input was whole blood. This receptor was obtained from an adult who was a healthcare worker with PCR-confirmed SARS-CoV-2 infection or an uninfected control (not recorded which). V is TRBV2 and J is TRBJ2-5; perhaps D is TRBD1 or TRBD2 (5 bases each). CDR3 sequence: CASRRGTQYF. The CDR3 DNA is TGTGCCAGCAGGAGGGGGACCCAGTACTTC. The full variable domain, in which reference TRBV2 and TRBJ2-5 provide the parts outside the CDR3, is EPEVTQTPSHQVTQMGQEVILRCVPISNHLYFYWYRQILGQKVEFLVSFYNNEISEKSEIFDDQFSVERPDGSNFTLKIRSTKLEDSAMYFCASRRGTQYFGPGTRLLVL.